The 27 T cell receptor beta chains below come from one sample, sequenced in a study of breast tumors, draining lymph nodes, adjacent tissues. TCRdb processed the multiplex PCR reads anew with MiXCR; each CDR3 protein has one entry. The sample shows about 53,000 distinct CDR3 sequences, around 45% of them seen only once. The sequenced sample consisted of breast tumor tissue. These receptors originate from a female donor with breast cancer. Some clones in this sample may be carry-over from other donors' samples.

This clonotype was observed a single time. This chain uses TRBV20-1 with TRBJ1-3; 7 nucleotides match TRBD1. The V segment lost 3 bases and the J segment 8 bases; nucleotides outside the gene matches: 13. The CDR3 loop spans 15 amino acids. The germline V gene encodes CDR1 DFQATT and CDR2 SNEGSKA (reference sequence). The CDR3 DNA follows: TGCAGTGCTAGCCCCCCCCTGACAGGGACGCACACCATATATTTT. Translated, it gives CSASPPLTGTHTIYF.

This clonotype was detected once. This rearrangement joins TRBV20-1 to TRBJ2-5; 12 bases map to TRBD2. Germline V lookup: CDR1 DFQATT, CDR2 SNEGSKA (reference sequence). This CDR3 has 17 residues. V lost 0 bases to trimming and J lost 3 bases; unmatched junction nucleotides: 8. The DNA for the CDR3 is TGCAGTGCTAGAGACCAACTGACTAGCGGGAGTGAAGAGACCCAGTACTTC. Translating gives CSARDQLTSGSEETQYF.

This clonotype was recorded once. This sequence joins TRBV20-1 and TRBJ2-1; 11 nucleotides line up with TRBD1. V gave up 6 bases and J gave up 8 bases; unmatched junction bases: 18. Germline values: CDR1 DFQATT, CDR2 SNEGSKA (reference sequence). The CDR3 sequence is 17 residues long. The CDR3 DNA follows: TGCAGTGCGACCACCCGGACCGGGACAGGGGGTATTGATGAGCAGTTCTTC. Residues: CSATTRTGTGGIDEQFF.

This clonotype was picked up many times. This chain uses TRBV20-1 with TRBJ2-1, with TRBD2 matching over 12 bases. V was pared by 3 bases and J by 2 bases, with 2 bases of the junction left unmatched. Germline values: CDR1 DFQATT, CDR2 SNEGSKA (reference sequence). This CDR3 comprises 15 residues. CDR3 sequence: CSASRTSGAYNEQFF. The CDR3, as DNA: TGCAGTGCTAGCAGGACTAGCGGGGCCTACAATGAGCAGTTCTTC.

This clonotype was observed many times. The chain links TRBV19 to TRBJ1-5; D is undetermined. The ends were cut back, 5 bases at V and 0 bases at J, with 5 bases in the middle. The CDR3 runs 13 residues. CDR1 and CDR2 (germline): LNHDA, SQIVND (reference sequence). The CDR3 sequence: CASSDTSNQPQHF. In DNA, the CDR3 is TGTGCCAGTAGTGACACTAGCAATCAGCCCCAGCATTTT.

This clonotype was seen at least ten times. The chain joins TRBV5-5 to TRBJ2-1, with no clear D. The CDR3 has 15 amino acids. Trimming pared 0 bases from V and 10 bases from J, leaving 17 bases between. Germline assignment: CDR1 SGHKS and CDR2 YYEKEE (reference sequence). For the CDR3, the DNA is TGTGCCAGCAGCTTGGATTGGTCTCCCGTGAACGAGCAGTTCTTC. Its protein product is CASSLDWSPVNEQFF.

This chain connects TRBV10-3 to TRBJ1-5, with a tentative D call TRBD1 (6 bases). V was trimmed by 5 bases and J by 2 bases, leaving 7 bases between them. Germline lookup yields CDR1 ENHRY and CDR2 SYGVKD. The CDR3 contains 13 residues. As DNA, the CDR3 is TGTGCCATCAGTCCAGGGGGCAATCAGCCCCAGCATTTT. Translating it yields CAISPGGNQPQHF.

The DNA of the CDR3 is TGCAGTGCTAGAGGGGGCGGACTAGCGGGAGTCGTAGAGACCCAGTACTTC. Its translation: CSARGGGLAGVVETQYF. The chain recombines TRBV20-1 with TRBJ2-5; 13 bases are shared with TRBD2. The germline CDR1 and CDR2 sequences are DFQATT and SNEGSKA (reference sequence). The CDR3 sequence is 17 residues long. V lost 1 base and J lost 4; bases outside the gene matches: 9.

In its sample, this clonotype was seen many times. The chain employs TRBV7-2 and TRBJ2-7; 7 bases agree with TRBD1. Germline loops: CDR1 SGHTA, CDR2 FQGNSA. Trimming at V came to 3 bases and at J to 3 bases, leaving 5 bases not matched to a gene. CDR3 length: 14 residues. CDR3 DNA sequence: TGTGCCAGCAGCTTGTCCCGGGACAGCTACGAGCAGTACTTC. It codes for CASSLSRDSYEQYF.

The rearrangement uses TRBV24-1 and TRBJ2-2; 8 nucleotides agree with TRBD2. Trimming took 3 bases from V and 5 from J; bases not matched to a gene: 7. CDR3 length: 16 residues. Germline V lookup: CDR1 KGHDR, CDR2 SFDVKD. CDR3 nucleotide sequence: TGTGCCACCAGTGATGCGGCTAGCGGGTATACCGGGGAGCTGTTTTTT. Encoded protein: CATSDAASGYTGELFF.

There are many counts of this clonotype. The CDR3 sequence: CASSLFTSSYEQYF. CDR3 sequence (DNA): TGTGCCAGCAGTTTATTCACCAGCTCCTACGAGCAGTACTTC. The chain uses TRBV12-3 or TRBV12-4 and TRBJ2-7; D gene unclear. The length of the CDR3 is 14 residues. V lost 2 bases and J 0 bases, leaving 8 bases between the germline ends.

This clonotype was seen repeatedly, ten times or more. The chain uses TRBV4-3 and TRBJ2-2; D is unresolved. The CDR3 is made up of 15 amino acids. With 0 bases removed from V and 7 bases from J, the gap between germline ends came to 12 bases. Germline-derived CDR1 and CDR2 are LGHNA and YSLEER. The CDR3 nucleotides are TGCGCCAGCAGCCAAGAAGTTCAGGTTCTCGGGGAGCTGTTTTTT. Translated, it gives CASSQEVQVLGELFF.

This clonotype was seen at least ten times. The V and J genes are TRBV4-2 and TRBJ1-6; tentative D call: TRBD1 (5 bases). The V end lost 0 bases, the J end lost 7 bases, and 10 bases lay between the germline ends. The V gene's germline CDR1 is LGHNA and CDR2 YNFKEQ. The CDR3 is 15 amino acids. CDR3: CASSQDRGYNSPLHF. CDR3 nucleotide sequence: TGTGCCAGCAGCCAAGATAGGGGTTACAATTCACCCCTCCACTTT.

J is TRBJ1-6 and V is TRBV11-2, with D perhaps TRBD1 (5 bases). Germline V gene data show CDR1 as SGHAT and CDR2 as FQNNGV. The length of the CDR3 is 17 residues. Trimming stripped 7 bases from V and 7 bases from J, with 23 bases between. In DNA form, the CDR3 reads TGTGCCAGCAACACAATGCCCGAACAGGACCCGAATTCACCCCTCCACTTT. Encoded protein: CASNTMPEQDPNSPLHF.

At least ten counts were recorded for this clonotype. The genes are TRBV7-2 and TRBJ1-2; the D gene is possibly TRBD1 (5 bases). From germline, CDR1 is SGHTA and CDR2 FQGNSA. V was trimmed by 0 bases and J by 2 bases, leaving 10 bases between them. CDR3 length: 15 residues. CDR3 DNA sequence: TGTGCCAGCAGCTTAGCATCAGGGACCAACTATGGCTACACCTTC. This codes for CASSLASGTNYGYTF.

This clonotype showed up many times. The rearrangement joins TRBV7-9 to TRBJ2-5; D ambiguous. V was clipped by 1 base and J by 3 bases, with 15 bases between them. Germline V gene sequence: CDR1 SEHNR, CDR2 FQNEAQ (reference sequence). This CDR3 is built from 16 residues. CDR3: CASSLGERTQKETQYF. The CDR3 DNA reads as TGTGCCAGCAGCTTAGGAGAGAGAACCCAAAAAGAGACCCAGTACTTC. Supplemented by reference TRBV7-9 and TRBJ2-5, the full variable domain reads DTGVSQNPRHKITKRGQNVTFRCDPISEHNRLYWYRQTLGQGPEFLTYFQNEAQLEKSRLLSDRFSAERPKGSFSTLEIQRTEQGDSAMYLCASSLGERTQKETQYFGPGTRLLVL.

For this clonotype: At one of its ends the junction is not consistent with the germline gene, which may arise from a read error. The rearrangement uses TRBV2 and TRBJ2-1, with D perhaps TRBD2 (6 bases). CDR3 length equals 12 residues. Germline CDR1 is SNHLY and CDR2 is FYNNEI. As DNA, the CDR3 is TGTGCCGGCAGTGCGGAGGGCGGTGAGCAGTTCTTC. Translating it yields CAGSAEGGEQFF.

This chain uses TRBV7-8 with TRBJ2-5; TRBD1 agrees at 10 bases. Germline trimming cut 1 base from V and 4 bases from J; bases unmatched to any gene: 9. In germline, CDR1 is SGHVS, CDR2 FQNEAQ. This CDR3 has 17 amino acids. The CDR3 is CASSLGVTGGRRETQYF. CDR3 nucleotides: TGTGCCAGCAGCTTAGGTGTGACAGGGGGCCGTAGAGAGACCCAGTACTTC.

There are many counts of this clonotype. The chain has TRBV9 and TRBJ2-7, with 11 bases lining up with TRBD1. Trimming cost V 0 bases and J 8 bases; bases outside gene matches: 7. The CDR3 contains 15 residues. CDR1 is SGDLS, CDR2 YYNGEE, per germline. The CDR3 DNA sequence: TGTGCCAGCAGCGTAGCTTCCGGACAGGGGGCCAAGCAGTACTTC. This translates into CASSVASGQGAKQYF.

This clonotype was detected ten times or more. The rearrangement joins TRBV6-6 to TRBJ2-7; possibly TRBD2 for D (5 bases). This CDR3 is built from 13 residues. In germline, CDR1 is MNHNY, CDR2 SVGAGI (reference sequence). V gave up 7 bases and J gave up 3 bases, with 13 bases separating them. The DNA for the CDR3 is TGTGCCAGCAAACCCCGAGCGGACTACGAGCAGTACTTC. Protein sequence: CASKPRADYEQYF.

This clonotype has a handful of counts. One end of the junction fails to match germline, which may point to a read error. V and J are TRBV6-5 and TRBJ1-6; D unresolved. The CDR3 length is 12 residues. Germline V CDR1 and CDR2: MNHEY, SVGAGI. For the CDR3, the DNA is TGTGCCAGCAAGCCGGAAAATTCGCCCCTCCACTTT. Its protein product is CASKPENSPLHF.

The chain joins TRBV10-3 to TRBJ2-3, with TRBD2 matching 8 bases. This CDR3 comprises 13 residues. Germline CDR1 ENHRY, CDR2 SYGVKD. Trimming cost V 9 bases and J 11 bases; bases outside gene matches: 13. The CDR3 region has the DNA TGTGCCATAAGCGAACTAGCGGCTAATGAGCAGTATTTT. Amino acids: CAISELAANEQYF.

In this sample, this clonotype turned up a few times. The chain is built from TRBV19 and TRBJ1-2; 11 bases fit TRBD1. Germline CDR1 LNHDA, CDR2 SQIVND (reference sequence). V trimming: 3 bases; J trimming: 4 bases; junction bases outside the gene matches: 4. The CDR3 is made up of 15 amino acids. This CDR3 reads CASSMRGQGVYGYTF. The CDR3 region has the DNA TGTGCCAGTAGTATGAGGGGACAGGGGGTCTATGGCTACACCTTC.

This clonotype is classed as medium-sized. V usage is TRBV7-7 and J usage is TRBJ2-5; D not certain. In germline, CDR1 is SSHAT, CDR2 FNYEAQ (reference sequence). This CDR3 contains 12 residues. V shed 2 bases and J shed 4 bases, with 5 bases lying between them. For the CDR3, the DNA is TGTGCCAGCAGCTTAATTGGAGAGACCCAGTACTTC. This encodes CASSLIGETQYF.

There are a few counts of this clonotype. The chain links TRBV20-1 to TRBJ2-5; D is perhaps TRBD1 (8 bases). The germline V and J ends were trimmed by 0 bases and 5 bases, with 19 bases remaining between them. Germline V lookup: CDR1 DFQATT, CDR2 SNEGSKA (reference sequence). The CDR3 length is 16 residues. As DNA, the CDR3 is TGCAGTGCTAGAGACCCCTGGACAGGGAGGGGCGAGACCCAGTACTTC. Translation: CSARDPWTGRGETQYF.

This clonotype counts as medium-sized (0.01 to 0.1%). The V call is TRBV11-2, the J call TRBJ2-7; D may be TRBD1 (6 bases). This CDR3 region has 15 residues. Germline V gives CDR1 SGHAT, CDR2 FQNNGV. Trimming cost V 0 bases and J 5 bases, with 14 bases left between them. CDR3 DNA sequence: TGTGCCAGCAGCTTAGATCACCAGGGGTGGAACGAGCAGTACTTC. Its protein is CASSLDHQGWNEQYF.

Many counts were recorded for this clonotype. The chain has TRBV30 and TRBJ2-2; TRBD1 matches 10 bases. CDR1 GTSNPN and CDR2 SVGIG come from the germline V gene (reference sequence). The CDR3 runs to 15 residues. The junction had 4 bases not matched to a gene; V was cut back by 2 bases and J by 4 bases. The CDR3 region is CAWSTGQGFTGELFF. The CDR3 coding sequence is TGTGCCTGGAGTACGGGACAGGGGTTCACCGGGGAGCTGTTTTTT. Based on the CDR3 plus reference TRBV30 and TRBJ2-2, the full variable domain is SQTIHQWPATLVQPVGSPLSLECTVEGTSNPNLYWYRQAAGRGLQLLFYSVGIGQISSEVPQNLSASRPQDRQFILSSKKLLLSDSGFYLCAWSTGQGFTGELFFGEGSRLTVL.